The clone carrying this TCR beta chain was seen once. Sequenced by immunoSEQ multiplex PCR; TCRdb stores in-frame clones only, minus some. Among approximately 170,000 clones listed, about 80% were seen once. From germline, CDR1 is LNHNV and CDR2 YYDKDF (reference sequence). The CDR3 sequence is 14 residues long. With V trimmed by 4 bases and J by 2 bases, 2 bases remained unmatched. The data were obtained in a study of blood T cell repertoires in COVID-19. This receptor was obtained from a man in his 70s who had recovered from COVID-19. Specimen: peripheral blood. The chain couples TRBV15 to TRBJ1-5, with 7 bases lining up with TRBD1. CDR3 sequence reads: CATSKGQGNQPQHF. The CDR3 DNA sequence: TGTGCCACCAGCAAAGGACAGGGCAATCAGCCCCAGCATTTT. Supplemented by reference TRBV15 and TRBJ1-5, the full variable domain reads DAMVIQNPRYQVTQFGKPVTLSCSQTLNHNVMYWYQQKSSQAPKLLFHYYDKDFNNEADTPDNFQSRRPNTSFCFLDIRSPGLGDTAMYLCATSKGQGNQPQHFGDGTRLSIL.